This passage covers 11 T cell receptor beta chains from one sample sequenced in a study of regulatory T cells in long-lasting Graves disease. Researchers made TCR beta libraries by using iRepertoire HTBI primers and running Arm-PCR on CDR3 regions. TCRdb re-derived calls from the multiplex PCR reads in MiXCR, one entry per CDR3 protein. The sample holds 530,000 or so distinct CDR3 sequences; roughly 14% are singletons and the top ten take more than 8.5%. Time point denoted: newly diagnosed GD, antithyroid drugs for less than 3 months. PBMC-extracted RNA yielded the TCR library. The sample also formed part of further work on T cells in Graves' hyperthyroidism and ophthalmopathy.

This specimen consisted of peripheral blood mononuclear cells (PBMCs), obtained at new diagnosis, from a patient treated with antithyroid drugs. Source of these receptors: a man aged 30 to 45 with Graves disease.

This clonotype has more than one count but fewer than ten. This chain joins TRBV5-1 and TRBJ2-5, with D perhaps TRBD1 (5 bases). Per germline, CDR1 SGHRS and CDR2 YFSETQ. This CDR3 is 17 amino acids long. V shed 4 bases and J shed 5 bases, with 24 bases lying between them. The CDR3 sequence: CASSPVGQAVWDETQYF. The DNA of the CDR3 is TGCGCCAGCAGCCCCGTTGGACAAGCCGTTTGGGATGAGACCCAGTACTTC.

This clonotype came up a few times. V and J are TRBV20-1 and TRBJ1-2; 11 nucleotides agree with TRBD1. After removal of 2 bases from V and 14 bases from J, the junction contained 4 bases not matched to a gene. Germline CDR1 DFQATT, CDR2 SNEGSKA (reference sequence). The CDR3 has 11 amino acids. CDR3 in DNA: TGCAGTGCTAGAACCGGGACAGGGGGAACCTTC. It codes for CSARTGTGGTF.

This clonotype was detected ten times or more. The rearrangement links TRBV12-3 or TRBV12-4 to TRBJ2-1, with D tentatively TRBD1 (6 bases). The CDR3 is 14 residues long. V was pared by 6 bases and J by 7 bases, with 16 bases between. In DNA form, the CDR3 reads TGTGCCAGCAGGACACAGGGATATGAGAATGAGCAGTTCTTC. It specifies CASRTQGYENEQFF.

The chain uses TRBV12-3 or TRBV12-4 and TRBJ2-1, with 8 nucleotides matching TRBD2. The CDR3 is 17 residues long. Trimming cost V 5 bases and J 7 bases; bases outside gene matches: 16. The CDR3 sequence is CASSPTHGYREGNEQFF. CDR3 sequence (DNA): TGTGCCAGCAGTCCTACACATGGCTACCGGGAGGGAAATGAGCAGTTCTTC.

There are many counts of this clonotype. CDR3 DNA sequence: TGTGCCAGTAGTATGATTAGCGGCCCCTGGAATGAGCAGTTCTTC. This translates into CASSMISGPWNEQFF. The rearrangement links TRBV19 to TRBJ2-1; possible D gene TRBD2, 6 bases. Germline CDR1 reads LNHDA; CDR2 reads SQIVND (reference sequence). V lost 3 bases and J lost 7, with 16 bases in between. This CDR3 comprises 15 residues.

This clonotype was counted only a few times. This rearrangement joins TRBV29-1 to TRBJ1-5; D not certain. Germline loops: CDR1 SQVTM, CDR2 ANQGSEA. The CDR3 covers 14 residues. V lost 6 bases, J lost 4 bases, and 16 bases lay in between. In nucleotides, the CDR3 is TGCAGCGTATCGATCTTGGAGGGAAATCAGCCCCAGCATTTT. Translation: CSVSILEGNQPQHF.

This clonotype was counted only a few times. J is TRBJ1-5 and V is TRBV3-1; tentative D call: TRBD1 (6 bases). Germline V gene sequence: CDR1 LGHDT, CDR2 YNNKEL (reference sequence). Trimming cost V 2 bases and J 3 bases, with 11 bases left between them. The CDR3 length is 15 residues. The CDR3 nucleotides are TGTGCCAGCAGCCAACAACAGGGCCCCAATCAGCCCCAGCATTTT. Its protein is CASSQQQGPNQPQHF. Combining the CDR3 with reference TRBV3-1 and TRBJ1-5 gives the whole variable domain DTAVSQTPKYLVTQMGNDKSIKCEQNLGHDTMYWYKQDSKKFLKIMFSYNNKELIINETVPNRFSPKSPDKAHLNLHINSLELGDSAVYFCASSQQQGPNQPQHFGDGTRLSIL.

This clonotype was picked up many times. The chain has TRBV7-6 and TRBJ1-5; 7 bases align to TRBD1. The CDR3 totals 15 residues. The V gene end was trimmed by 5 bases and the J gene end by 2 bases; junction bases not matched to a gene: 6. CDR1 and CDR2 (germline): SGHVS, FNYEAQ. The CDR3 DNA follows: TGTGCCAGCAGCGTCGGGACAGATGGCAATCAGCCCCAGCATTTT. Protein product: CASSVGTDGNQPQHF.

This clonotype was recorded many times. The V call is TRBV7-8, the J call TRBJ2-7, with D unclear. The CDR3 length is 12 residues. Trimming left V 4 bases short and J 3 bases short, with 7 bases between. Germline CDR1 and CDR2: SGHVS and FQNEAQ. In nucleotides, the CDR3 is TGTGCCAGCAGCTCGGCTTTCTACGAGCAGTACTTC. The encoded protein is CASSSAFYEQYF. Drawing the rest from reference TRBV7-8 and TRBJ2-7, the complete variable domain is GAGVSQSPRYKVAKRGQDVALRCDPISGHVSLFWYQQALGQGPEFLTYFQNEAQLDKSGLPSDRFFAERPEGSVSTLKIQRTQQEDSAVYLCASSSAFYEQYFGPGTRLTVT.

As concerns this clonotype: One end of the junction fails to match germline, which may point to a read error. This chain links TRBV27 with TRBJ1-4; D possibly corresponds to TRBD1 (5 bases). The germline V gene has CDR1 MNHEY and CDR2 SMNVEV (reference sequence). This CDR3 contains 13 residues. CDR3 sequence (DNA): TGTGCCACCACCTCGGGGGGAATGGAAAAACTGCTTTTT. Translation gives CATTSGGMEKLLF.

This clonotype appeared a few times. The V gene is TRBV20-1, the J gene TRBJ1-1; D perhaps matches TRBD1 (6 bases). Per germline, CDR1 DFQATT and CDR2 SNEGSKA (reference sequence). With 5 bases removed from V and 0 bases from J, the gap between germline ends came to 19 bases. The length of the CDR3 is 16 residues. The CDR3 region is CSADARTVKMNTEAFF. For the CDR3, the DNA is TGCAGTGCTGATGCCCGGACAGTGAAGATGAACACTGAAGCTTTCTTT.